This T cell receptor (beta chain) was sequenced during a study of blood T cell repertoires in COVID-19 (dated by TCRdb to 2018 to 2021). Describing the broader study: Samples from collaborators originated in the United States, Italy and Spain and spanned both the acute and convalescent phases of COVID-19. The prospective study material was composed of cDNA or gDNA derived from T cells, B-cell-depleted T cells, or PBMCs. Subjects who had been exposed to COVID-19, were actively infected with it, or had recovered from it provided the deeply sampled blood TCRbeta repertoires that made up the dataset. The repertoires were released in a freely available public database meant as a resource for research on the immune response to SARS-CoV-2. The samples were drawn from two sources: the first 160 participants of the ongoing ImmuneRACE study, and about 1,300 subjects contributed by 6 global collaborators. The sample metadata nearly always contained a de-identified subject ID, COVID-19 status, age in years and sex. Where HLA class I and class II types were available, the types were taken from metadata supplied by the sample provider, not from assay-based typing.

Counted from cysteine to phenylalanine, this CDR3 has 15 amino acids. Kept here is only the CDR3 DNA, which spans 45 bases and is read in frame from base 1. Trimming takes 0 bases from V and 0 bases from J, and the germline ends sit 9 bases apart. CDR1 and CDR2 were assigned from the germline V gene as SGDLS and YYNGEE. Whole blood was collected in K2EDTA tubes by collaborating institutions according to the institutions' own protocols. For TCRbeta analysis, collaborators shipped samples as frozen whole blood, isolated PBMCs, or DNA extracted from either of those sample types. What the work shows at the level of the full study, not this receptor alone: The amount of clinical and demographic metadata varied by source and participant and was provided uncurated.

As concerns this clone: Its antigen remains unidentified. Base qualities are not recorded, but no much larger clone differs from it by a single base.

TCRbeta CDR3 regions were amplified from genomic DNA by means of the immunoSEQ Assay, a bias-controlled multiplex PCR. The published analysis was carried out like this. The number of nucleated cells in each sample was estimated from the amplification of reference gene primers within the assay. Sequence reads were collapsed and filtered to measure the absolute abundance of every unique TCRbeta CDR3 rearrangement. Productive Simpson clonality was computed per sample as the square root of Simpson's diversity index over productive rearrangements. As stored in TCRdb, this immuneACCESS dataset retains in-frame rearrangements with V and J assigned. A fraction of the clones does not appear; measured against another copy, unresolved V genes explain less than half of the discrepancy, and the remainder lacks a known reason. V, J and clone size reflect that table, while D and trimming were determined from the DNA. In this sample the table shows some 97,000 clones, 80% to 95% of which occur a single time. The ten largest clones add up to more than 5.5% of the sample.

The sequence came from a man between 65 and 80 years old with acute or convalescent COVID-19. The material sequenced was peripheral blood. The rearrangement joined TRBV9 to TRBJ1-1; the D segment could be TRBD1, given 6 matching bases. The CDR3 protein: CASSVVGAMNTEAFF. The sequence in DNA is TGTGCCAGCAGCGTAGTGGGGGCCATGAACACTGAAGCTTTCTTT.